One sample yielded the 12 T cell receptor beta chains listed below, sequenced in a study of cytomegalovirus exposure and HLA in healthy donors. Primers for the PCR totalled 60 Vbeta and 13 Jbeta. Method: immunoSEQ multiplex PCR; TCRdb's copy keeps in-frame clones and lacks some. The table shows 150,000 to 200,000 clones, with about 85% occurring only once. Sequenced sample: PBMCs. The receptors shown here come from a man between 18 and 35 years old in good health and CMV-seropositive.

V usage is TRBV4-3 and J usage is TRBJ1-6; no firm D call. The CDR3 has 14 residues. Germline V gene sequence: CDR1 LGHNA, CDR2 YSLEER. The V and J ends lost 1 base and 7 bases respectively, with 8 bases between them. The CDR3 DNA is TGCGCCAGCAGCCAAGGACAAACCAATTCACCCCTCCACTTT. It translates to CASSQGQTNSPLHF.

The rearrangement joins TRBV27 to TRBJ2-1, with TRBD2 matching 7 bases. Germline CDR1 reads MNHEY; CDR2 reads SMNVEV (reference sequence). V dropped 3 bases and J dropped 5; count of bases not matched to a gene: 7. The CDR3 loop spans 15 amino acids. The CDR3 loop is CASSFPRGDHNEQFF. The CDR3, as DNA: TGTGCCAGCAGTTTCCCACGGGGGGATCACAATGAGCAGTTCTTC.

V and J are TRBV10-3 and TRBJ2-7; D not certain. CDR3 length: 14 amino acids. V was shortened by 9 bases and J by 2 bases, with 17 bases between the two germline ends. Per germline, CDR1 ENHRY and CDR2 SYGVKD. The CDR3 region has the DNA TGTGCCATAAGAGGCTCAAGCCCGACCTACGAGCAGTACTTC. Translated: CAIRGSSPTYEQYF.

The chain is built from TRBV9 and TRBJ2-6; a weak D match, TRBD2 (6 bases). Germline CDR1 SGDLS, CDR2 YYNGEE. The CDR3 is made up of 16 amino acids. V was trimmed by 3 bases and J by 4 bases, leaving 14 bases between them. CDR3 bases: TGTGCCAGCAGCGGGGGGGTAGACCAAGGGGCCAACGTCCTGACTTTC. Translated: CASSGGVDQGANVLTF.

This chain joins TRBV7-2 and TRBJ1-2; D perhaps matches TRBD1 (5 bases). The CDR3 has 13 amino acids. Trimming stripped 7 bases from V and 2 bases from J, with 11 bases between. Per germline, CDR1 SGHTA and CDR2 FQGNSA. The CDR3 is CASTLGPNYGYTF. DNA of the CDR3: TGTGCCAGCACCTTGGGGCCGAACTATGGCTACACCTTC.

J is TRBJ2-7 and V is TRBV4-3, with 8 bases matching TRBD1. The J segment lost 4 bases and the V segment lost 1 base, leaving 6 bases of the junction unmatched. The CDR3 runs 15 residues. Germline CDR1 LGHNA, CDR2 YSLEER. The CDR3 DNA sequence: TGCGCCAGCAGCCAAGCGGACAGGGAAACTTACGAGCAGTACTTC. Translated: CASSQADRETYEQYF.

CDR3 sequence (DNA): TGTGCCAGCAGCTTAGCTGGACAGGGGGCTTATGGCTACACCTTC. The encoded protein is CASSLAGQGAYGYTF. This sequence joins TRBV7-2 and TRBJ1-2; 11 positions agree with TRBD1. CDR1 SGHTA and CDR2 FQGNSA come from the germline V gene. V gave up 0 bases and J gave up 5 bases; unmatched junction bases: 2. CDR3 length: 15 amino acids.

This chain links TRBV27 with TRBJ1-1; D remains unclear. The CDR3 runs 13 residues. V was clipped by 3 bases and J by 3 bases, with 8 bases between them. Germline loops: CDR1 MNHEY, CDR2 SMNVEV (reference sequence). CDR3 sequence (DNA): TGTGCCAGCAGTTTTGACACATACACTGAAGCTTTCTTT. It yields the protein CASSFDTYTEAFF.

The chain couples TRBV10-3 to TRBJ2-1; tentative D call: TRBD2 (6 bases). Per germline, CDR1 ENHRY and CDR2 SYGVKD. The CDR3 runs to 17 residues. The V gene lost 0 bases and the J gene lost 4 bases, with 16 bases spanning the gap. CDR3 in amino acids: CAISESMASATYNEQFF. CDR3 DNA sequence: TGTGCCATCAGTGAGTCTATGGCTAGCGCTACTTACAATGAGCAGTTCTTC.

The chain employs TRBV5-1 and TRBJ2-7; D gene unclear. CDR1 is SGHRS, CDR2 YFSETQ, per germline. The CDR3 totals 12 residues. Trimming took 7 bases from V and 0 from J, leaving 8 bases between them. Here the CDR3 DNA reads TGCGCCAGCGGTCAGGCCTCCTACGAGCAGTACTTC. Translating gives CASGQASYEQYF.

The V gene is TRBV7-9, the J gene TRBJ2-1; D may be TRBD1 (7 bases). CDR3 length equals 16 residues. V gave up 5 bases and J gave up 7 bases, with 21 bases separating them. Germline V gene sequence: CDR1 SEHNR, CDR2 FQNEAQ (reference sequence). CDR3 protein: CASSRGSGAGGNEQFF. The CDR3 coding sequence is TGTGCCAGCAGCAGAGGATCGGGGGCAGGGGGGAATGAGCAGTTCTTC.

CDR3: CATSRARRGMNTGELFF. The CDR3 DNA is TGTGCCACCAGCAGAGCGCGTCGGGGGATGAACACCGGGGAGCTGTTTTTT. J is TRBJ2-2 and V is TRBV15; perhaps TRBD2 as D (6 bases). CDR1 and CDR2 from the germline V gene are LNHNV and YYDKDF (reference sequence). The CDR3 has 17 residues. Deletions cut 1 base from V and 1 base from J, with 13 bases between.